This T cell receptor beta chain was identified during a study of cytomegalovirus exposure and HLA in healthy donors. Findings and limits, study-wide: As was reported, the HLA-A and HLA-B alleles of most subjects were accurately predicted from TCR beta sequences.

PCR employed 60 Vbeta and 13 Jbeta primers. The repertoire was sequenced with immunoSEQ multiplex PCR; TCRdb's copy has only in-frame clones and lacks some. The repertoire holds about 190,000 clones, with roughly 80% as singletons. With respect to this clone: No antigen is known for it.

The CDR3 is made up of 13 amino acids. Trimming shortened V by 4 bases and J by 7 bases, and 13 bases separated the two germline ends. Germline V gene data show CDR1 as SEHNR and CDR2 as FQNEAQ (reference sequence). Sequenced sample: PBMCs. The TCR sequence derives from a boy younger than 18 in good health and CMV-seronegative. This chain joins TRBV7-9 and TRBJ1-1; D is perhaps TRBD1 (5 bases). The CDR3 loop reads CASSSRQFDEAFF. In nucleotides, the CDR3 is TGTGCCAGCAGCTCCCGACAGTTTGATGAAGCTTTCTTT.